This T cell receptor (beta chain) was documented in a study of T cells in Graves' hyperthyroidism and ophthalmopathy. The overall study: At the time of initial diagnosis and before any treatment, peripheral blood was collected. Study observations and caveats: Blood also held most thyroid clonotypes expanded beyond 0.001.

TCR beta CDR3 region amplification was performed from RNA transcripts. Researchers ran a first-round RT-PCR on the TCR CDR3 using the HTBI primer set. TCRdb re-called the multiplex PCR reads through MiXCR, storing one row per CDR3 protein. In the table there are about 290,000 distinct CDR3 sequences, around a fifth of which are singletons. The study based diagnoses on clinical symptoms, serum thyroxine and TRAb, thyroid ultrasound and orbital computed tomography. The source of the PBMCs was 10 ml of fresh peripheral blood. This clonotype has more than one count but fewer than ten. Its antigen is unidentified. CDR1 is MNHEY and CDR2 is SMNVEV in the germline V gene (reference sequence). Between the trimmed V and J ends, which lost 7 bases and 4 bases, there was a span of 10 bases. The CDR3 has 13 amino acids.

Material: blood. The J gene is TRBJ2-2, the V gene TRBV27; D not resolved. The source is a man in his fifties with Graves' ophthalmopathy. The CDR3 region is CASKAPGTGELFF. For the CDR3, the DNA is TGTGCCAGCAAAGCCCCCGGCACCGGGGAGCTGTTTTTT.